A selection of T cell receptor beta chains follows, all from one sample in a study of shared clonotypes between healthy human individuals. Sequenced by immunoSEQ multiplex PCR; TCRdb stores in-frame clones only, minus some. The data contain a few million clones, 93% of them singletons. Material for sequencing was naive CD8+ T cells from PBMCs. Receptor source: a man younger than 35 in good health. Some clones in this sample may be carry-over from other donors' samples. CDR3s include the opening cysteine and the closing phenylalanine or tryptophan. The D gene is left open where the match is weak. Not all rows give a size; the values are once, few, many and, for expanded clones, a class.

NA	NA	TRBJ2-7	TRBV27	TGTGCCAGCACCCCGGGTGGGGGTGTTGGCGAGCAGTACTTC	CASTPGGGVGEQYF
NA	NA	TRBJ1-2	TRBV28	TGTGCCAGCAACGTCAGAGCCAACTATGGCTACACCTTC	CASNVRANYGYTF
NA	NA	TRBJ1-5	TRBV28	TGTGCCAGCAAATGGACAGCGAGCAATCAGCCCCAGCATTTT	CASKWTASNQPQHF
TRBD1	once	TRBJ2-5	TRBV9	TGTGCCAGCAGCCCCGGACAGGGAGCCGAGACCCAGTACTTC	CASSPGQGAETQYF
NA	NA	TRBJ1-2	TRBV15	TGTGCCACCACCTCGGACAAGCTGGGAGCGAACTATGGCTACACCTTC	CATTSDKLGANYGYTF
NA	NA	TRBJ2-1	TRBV1	TGCACCACTTTTTCGCTCGGGGAGATGGCTTGGAATGAGCAGTTCTTC	CTTFSLGEMAWNEQFF
TRBD2	NA	TRBJ2-1	TRBV27	TGTGCCAGCAGTTTAATAGCGGGGCCCTACAATGAGCAGTTCTTC	CASSLIAGPYNEQFF
NA	NA	TRBJ2-1	TRBV27	TGTGCCAGCAGTTTATCGTCGGGACTGGCCTACAATGAGCAGTTCTTC	CASSLSSGLAYNEQFF
TRBD2	NA	TRBJ2-1	TRBV4-2	TGTGCCAGCAGCCCACCCCGGAGGAGTAGCGGGAGTTCGGGCAATGAGCAGTTCTTC	CASSPPRRSSGSSGNEQFF
TRBD1	NA	TRBJ2-3	TRBV29-1	TGCAGCGTTTTGGGGGGGACAGGGGTAACAGATACGCAGTATTTT	CSVLGGTGVTDTQYF
NA	NA	TRBJ2-5	TRBV7-9	TGTGCCAGCAGCTTACCAGCCCAAGAGACCCAGTACTTC	CASSLPAQETQYF
NA	once	TRBJ1-1	TRBV7-2	TGTGCCAGCAGCTTAGAGATGGAGCATGAAGCTTTCTTT	CASSLEMEHEAFF
NA	NA	TRBJ1-1	TRBV27	TGTGCCAGCAGTTGGGGCGTCATGAACACTGAAGCTTTCTTT	CASSWGVMNTEAFF